The present TCR beta chain was sequenced within a study of beta chain features in type 1 diabetes. Since all of the isolated RNA was reverse transcribed, expressed TCRB transcripts were what got sequenced. Sequencing was performed with immunoSEQ multiplex PCR; in TCRdb, only in-frame clones are kept and a portion is missing. Seen here are 120,000 or so clones, 16% observed once, and the top ten hold 2% to 3%. Findings and caveats of the study: Significant though moderate, a shortening of TCRB CDR3s appeared in all four CD4+ subsets of Type 1 diabetes patients.

The CDR3 spans 18 residues. Trimming stripped 4 bases from V and 0 bases from J, with 20 bases between. The germline CDR1 and CDR2 sequences are LGHNA and YSLEER. Worth noting for this clone: The target antigen is unknown.

Material: central memory CD4+ T cells from blood. This receptor was taken from a man between 25 and 39 years old with type 1 diabetes. The chain links TRBV4-3 to TRBJ2-3; a weak D match, TRBD1 (5 bases). The CDR3 spells CASSPEGATLSSTDTQYF. The CDR3 region has the DNA TGCGCCAGCAGCCCAGAAGGGGCGACCTTATCTAGCACAGATACGCAGTATTTT.